This TCR beta chain was recorded in a study of OX40 agonist ivuxolimab in advanced cancers. The germline CDR1 and CDR2 sequences are MNHNS and SASEGT. V was cut by 0 bases and J by 0 bases, with 11 bases left in between. The CDR3 consists of 17 residues. Produced via immunoSEQ multiplex PCR; TCRdb's table is partial and in-frame only. The sample records around 80,000 clones, 87% being singletons. In regard to this clone: The antigen remains unidentified.

Study-level findings and limits: Fewer expanded clones were found on average in CD4+ than in CD8+ T cells.

Patients with a history of autoimmune disease or on systemic immunosuppression were excluded. The sample was CD4+ or CD8+ T cells sorted from blood, taken in a trial of the OX40 agonist ivuxolimab. The receptor was derived from an adult with an advanced solid tumor such as melanoma, head and neck, liver or kidney cancer. The rearrangement links TRBV6-1 to TRBJ1-4, with D hard to call. CDR3: CASSEASLRATNEKLFF. The CDR3, as DNA: TGTGCCAGCAGTGAAGCGTCTTTAAGAGCAACTAATGAAAAACTGTTTTTT.